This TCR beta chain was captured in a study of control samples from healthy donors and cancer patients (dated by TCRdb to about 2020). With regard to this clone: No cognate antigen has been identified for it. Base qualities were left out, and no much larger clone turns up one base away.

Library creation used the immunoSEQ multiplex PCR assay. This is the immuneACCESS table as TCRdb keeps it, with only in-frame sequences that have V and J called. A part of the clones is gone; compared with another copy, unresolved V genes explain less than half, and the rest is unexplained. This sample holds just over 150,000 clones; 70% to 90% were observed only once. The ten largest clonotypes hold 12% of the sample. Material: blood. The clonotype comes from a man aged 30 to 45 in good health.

CDR3 sequence: CASSQGSANTIYF. The nucleotides read TGTGCCAGCAGCCAAGGCTCTGCGAACACCATATATTTT. The sequence links TRBV3-1 (or the pseudogene TRBV3-2) to TRBJ1-3; no D gene can be assigned with confidence. Measured from the cysteine to the phenylalanine, the CDR3 is 13 residues long. The only DNA kept is the CDR3, 39 bases in frame from the first base. CDR1 LGHDT and CDR2 YNNKEL were looked up in the germline V gene (reference sequence). V is cut by 1 base and J by 7 bases, and the space between the germline ends is 8 bases.